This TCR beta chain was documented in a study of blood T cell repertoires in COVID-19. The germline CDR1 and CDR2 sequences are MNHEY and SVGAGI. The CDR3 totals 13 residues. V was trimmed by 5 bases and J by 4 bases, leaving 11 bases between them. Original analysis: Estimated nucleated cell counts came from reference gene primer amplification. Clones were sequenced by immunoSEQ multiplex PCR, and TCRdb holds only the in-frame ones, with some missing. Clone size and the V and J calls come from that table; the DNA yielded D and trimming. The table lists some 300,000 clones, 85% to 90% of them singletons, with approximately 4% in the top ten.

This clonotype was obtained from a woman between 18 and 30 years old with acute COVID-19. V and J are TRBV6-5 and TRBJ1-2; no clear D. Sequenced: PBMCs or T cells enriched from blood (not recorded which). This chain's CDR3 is CASSLSGAYGYTF. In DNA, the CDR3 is TGTGCCAGCAGTCTTAGTGGAGCCTATGGCTACACCTTC.